Below, 25 T cell receptor beta chains from the same sample are listed, as sequenced in a study of blood T cells in healthy people across ages. A second about 6 to 12 cycle PCR used barcoded and J-beta primers. TCRdb called the 5' RACE reads again in MiXCR, with one record for every CDR3 protein. The top ten hold roughly 30% of the sample, which has fewer than 700,000 distinct CDR3 sequences, approximately 40% seen once. Sequencing was carried out using blood. The receptors derive from a man at least 80 years old in good health.

This clonotype was recorded at least ten times. The chain links TRBV29-1 to TRBJ1-2; 7 bases are shared with TRBD1. Per germline, CDR1 SQVTM and CDR2 ANQGSEA. The trim removed 7 bases at V and 4 bases at J, leaving 12 bases unmatched. This CDR3 region has 14 residues. Here the CDR3 reads CSARPGQEAYGYTF. The CDR3 nucleotides are TGCAGCGCCCGACCCGGACAGGAAGCCTATGGCTACACCTTC.

The J gene is TRBJ2-3, the V gene TRBV20-1; D may be TRBD2 (5 bases). This CDR3 comprises 17 residues. In germline, CDR1 is DFQATT, CDR2 SNEGSKA (reference sequence). V was shortened by 3 bases and J by 11 bases, with 30 bases between the two germline ends. CDR3 coding DNA: TGCAGTGCTAGGGAAAGATTGGACTTTTCTCGGGCCACCCGGCAGTATTTT. Its protein product is CSARERLDFSRATRQYF.

This clonotype was observed many times. This chain links TRBV10-3 with TRBJ2-5; 9 bases fit TRBD2. Trimming took 0 bases from V and 4 from J; bases not matched to a gene: 9. The length of the CDR3 is 17 residues. From germline, CDR1 is ENHRY and CDR2 SYGVKD. The CDR3 here is CAISESIGRAGGETQYF. DNA of the CDR3: TGTGCCATCAGTGAGTCGATCGGTCGAGCGGGAGGAGAGACCCAGTACTTC.

The CDR3 here is CASSQPRTGMPYEQYF. The CDR3, as DNA: TGTGCCAGCAGCCAACCAAGGACAGGGATGCCCTACGAGCAGTACTTC. The chain has TRBV3-1 and TRBJ2-7; 8 bases fit TRBD1. With 2 bases clipped from V and 2 bases from J, the junction kept 8 bases outside the gene matches. The germline CDR1 and CDR2 sequences are LGHDT and YNNKEL (reference sequence). This CDR3 has 16 residues.

The chain joins TRBV7-2 to TRBJ1-4, with TRBD1 as a possible D gene (5 bases). The CDR3 has 15 amino acids. The germline gives CDR1 SGHTA, CDR2 FQGNSA. Trimming left V 3 bases short and J 0 bases short, with 8 bases between. CDR3 in amino acids: CASSLGPATNEKLFF. The DNA of the CDR3 is TGTGCCAGCAGCTTGGGACCCGCAACTAATGAAAAACTGTTTTTT.

This chain links TRBV20-1 with TRBJ2-5; 8 positions agree with TRBD1. Germline V gene lookup returns CDR1 DFQATT and CDR2 SNEGSKA (reference sequence). The junction had 3 bases not matched to a gene; V was cut back by 1 base and J by 2 bases. The CDR3 length is 14 residues. The CDR3 DNA is TGCAGTGCTAGAGCAGGGACAGGTCAAGAGACCCAGTACTTC. Translated, it gives CSARAGTGQETQYF.

The rearrangement joins TRBV5-6 to TRBJ2-7; 7 bases agree with TRBD2. Germline V gene lookup returns CDR1 SGHDT and CDR2 YYEEEE. The CDR3 has 15 amino acids. With V trimmed by 4 bases and J by 2 bases, 9 bases remained unmatched. The CDR3 nucleotides are TGTGCCAGCAGCCTCTTGCGGGGGAGTCCCTACGAGCAGTACTTC. It specifies CASSLLRGSPYEQYF. The complete variable domain, with remaining parts taken from reference TRBV5-6 and TRBJ2-7, reads DAGVTQSPTHLIKTRGQQVTLRCSPKSGHDTVSWYQQALGQGPQFIFQYYEEEERQRGNFPDRFSGHQFPNYSSELNVNALLLGDSALYLCASSLLRGSPYEQYFGPGTRLTVT.

In nucleotides, the CDR3 is TGTGCCAGCAGCACCGGGACGGGGGTGTCAGAGACCCAGTACTTC. Its translation: CASSTGTGVSETQYF. The chain has TRBV25-1 and TRBJ2-5; tentatively, D is TRBD2 (6 bases). This CDR3 contains 15 residues. Germline V CDR1 and CDR2: MGHDK, SYGVNS. V was clipped by 6 bases and J by 4 bases, with 18 bases between them.

This CDR3 is CASSQDPAAVSYEQYF. In nucleotides, the CDR3 is TGCGCCAGCAGCCAAGATCCCGCGGCGGTTTCCTACGAGCAGTACTTC. The rearrangement links TRBV4-3 to TRBJ2-7; no reliable D call. The germline V gene encodes CDR1 LGHNA and CDR2 YSLEER. V shed 0 bases and J shed 1 base, with 13 bases lying between them. The CDR3 sequence is 16 residues long.

This clonotype has more than one count but fewer than ten. The V call is TRBV28, the J call TRBJ1-5; 11 bases are a match to TRBD1. Germline V lookup: CDR1 MDHEN, CDR2 SYDVKM. The CDR3 has 16 amino acids. V was clipped by 7 bases and J by 4 bases; unmatched bases: 9. CDR3 in amino acids: CASTPDRDRGNQPQHF. The CDR3 DNA reads as TGTGCCAGCACCCCCGACCGGGACAGGGGGAATCAGCCCCAGCATTTT.

This clonotype was detected a few times. The chain has TRBV7-3 and TRBJ2-1, with D uncertain. Per germline, CDR1 SGHTA and CDR2 FQGTGA. The CDR3 has 15 amino acids. Trimming removed 5 bases from V and 4 bases from J, with 15 bases in between. The CDR3 protein is CASSRPTPLYNEQFF. In DNA form, the CDR3 reads TGTGCCAGCAGCCGACCCACTCCCCTTTACAATGAGCAGTTCTTC.

The chain has TRBV20-1 and TRBJ2-5; D may be TRBD2 (6 bases). The length of the CDR3 is 15 residues. Trimming left V 5 bases short and J 2 bases short, with 18 bases between. CDR1 and CDR2 (germline): DFQATT, SNEGSKA (reference sequence). This CDR3 is CSAPPGSKGQETQYF. CDR3 in DNA: TGCAGTGCTCCCCCCGGGAGTAAGGGGCAAGAGACCCAGTACTTC.

The chain has TRBV12-3 or TRBV12-4 and TRBJ2-2, with D possibly being TRBD1 or TRBD2 (5 bases each). V lost 7 bases and J lost 4, with 16 bases in between. There are 15 residues in the CDR3. The CDR3 sequence is CASTKRGPGTGELFF. For the CDR3, the DNA is TGTGCCAGCACCAAGAGGGGCCCGGGCACCGGGGAGCTGTTTTTT.

The chain uses TRBV14 and TRBJ1-2; D gene ambiguous. Germline V gene data show CDR1 as SGHDN and CDR2 as FVKESK. This CDR3 is built from 12 residues. Deletions cut 3 bases from V and 8 bases from J, with 10 bases between. CDR3 DNA sequence: TGTGCCAGCAGCCACGATGCTCGGGGCTACACCTTC. Residues: CASSHDARGYTF.

The chain has TRBV6-1 and TRBJ1-4; 7 bases map to TRBD1. Germline CDR1 MNHNS, CDR2 SASEGT. The CDR3 loop spans 16 amino acids. Unmatched junction bases numbered 9, after V lost 2 bases and J lost 6 bases. The CDR3 region has the DNA TGTGCCAGCAGTGAAAACGACAGGGCGGTGTATGAAAAACTGTTTTTT. This gives the protein CASSENDRAVYEKLFF.

This clonotype was recorded many times. The CDR3 protein is CSVEDHGGDRGQYF. DNA of the CDR3: TGCAGCGTTGAAGATCATGGCGGGGACAGGGGGCAGTATTTT. The rearrangement links TRBV29-1 to TRBJ2-3, with 10 positions matching TRBD1. The CDR3 sequence is 14 residues long. After removal of 0 bases from V and 11 bases from J, the junction contained 8 bases not matched to a gene. CDR1 and CDR2 (germline): SQVTM, ANQGSEA.

A few counts support this clonotype. The rearrangement links TRBV28 to TRBJ2-2; TRBD2 matches at 12 bases. The germline gives CDR1 MDHEN, CDR2 SYDVKM. The CDR3 covers 16 residues. V dropped 0 bases and J dropped 5; count of bases not matched to a gene: 1. This CDR3 is CASSLWLAGGTGELFF. CDR3 DNA sequence: TGTGCCAGCAGTTTATGGCTAGCGGGAGGGACCGGGGAGCTGTTTTTT.

As regards this clonotype: Possible read error: a much larger clone is one base away. The rearrangement joins TRBV2 to TRBJ2-3; no clear D. Germline CDR1 and CDR2: SNHLY and FYNNEI. This CDR3 spans 11 amino acids. The CDR3 bases are TGTGACAGCAAAGACACAGATACGCAGTATTTT. It is translated as CDSKDTDTQYF.

A note on this clonotype: A read error may account for a junction end that differs from germline. The J gene is TRBJ1-1, the V gene TRBV7-2; a possible D gene is TRBD1 (6 bases). This CDR3 region has 15 residues. From germline, CDR1 is SGHTA and CDR2 FQGNSA. CDR3 sequence (DNA): TGTGCCGGCAGTCCGTACAGGGAAAGGAACACTGAAGCTTTCTTT. It encodes CAGSPYRERNTEAFF.

The chain recombines TRBV20-1 with TRBJ2-3; 10 bases match TRBD2. The length of the CDR3 is 16 residues. J gave up 3 bases and V 6 bases, and 12 bases lay outside the gene matches. The germline V gene has CDR1 DFQATT and CDR2 SNEGSKA (reference sequence). The CDR3 DNA is TGCAGTGCCAGGACTAGCGGCAAAACAGGGACAGATACGCAGTATTTT. Its protein is CSARTSGKTGTDTQYF.

This clonotype showed up just a few times. The chain carries TRBV5-1 and TRBJ2-6; D is undetermined. The CDR3 spans 16 residues. The V end lost 4 bases, the J end lost 3 bases, and 14 bases lay between the germline ends. The germline V gene encodes CDR1 SGHRS and CDR2 YFSETQ. The CDR3 DNA sequence: TGCGCCAGCAGCCCACACGCAACGGTTGGGGCCAACGTCCTGACTTTC. As protein: CASSPHATVGANVLTF.

This clonotype came up a few times. A much bigger clone sits one base away, suggesting this may be a read error. The rearrangement joins TRBV24-1 to TRBJ2-1; tentative D call: TRBD1 (5 bases). Germline V CDR1 and CDR2: KGHDR, SFDVKD. The CDR3 spans 13 residues. For the CDR3, the DNA is TGTGCCATCAGTGACCCAGTTAGGGGTGAGCAGTTCTTC. Translated: CAISDPVRGEQFF.

J is TRBJ1-2 and V is TRBV18; D not certain. This CDR3 region has 14 residues. Trimming took 2 bases from V and 4 from J, leaving 11 bases between them. CDR1 is KGHSH and CDR2 is LQKENI in the germline V gene. This CDR3 is CASSPRELSYGYTF. The CDR3 DNA reads TGTGCCAGCTCACCAAGGGAATTGAGCTATGGCTACACCTTC. Full variable domain (outside the CDR3, taken from reference TRBV18 and TRBJ1-2): NAGVMQNPRHLVRRRGQEARLRCSPMKGHSHVYWYRQLPEEGLKFMVYLQKENIIDESGMPKERFSAEFPKEGPSILRIQQVVRGDSAAYFCASSPRELSYGYTFGSGTRLTVV.

Details on this clonotype: A single base separates this from a much larger clone, so it may be a read error. The chain links TRBV6-5 to TRBJ2-5, with TRBD2 matching over 8 bases. V was clipped by 5 bases and J by 2 bases; unmatched bases: 4. CDR3 length: 14 residues. Germline assignment: CDR1 MNHEY and CDR2 SVGAGI. CDR3 bases: TGTGCCAGCAGTGACGGGGGGGCTCAAGAGACCCAGTACTTC. It encodes CASSDGGAQETQYF.

V and J are TRBV12-3 or TRBV12-4 and TRBJ2-3; D remains ambiguous. The CDR3 contains 14 residues. The ends were cut back, 3 bases at V and 4 bases at J, with 11 bases in the middle. The CDR3 DNA reads as TGTGCCAGCAGTTTGAGCGAGAGAGCAGATACGCAGTATTTT. This translates into CASSLSERADTQYF.